This T cell receptor (beta chain) was sequenced in a study of regulatory T cells in long-lasting Graves disease. Building of the TCR beta libraries involved iRepertoire HTBI primers and Arm-PCR of CDR3 regions. TCRdb reprocessed the multiplex PCR reads with MiXCR, giving one entry per CDR3 protein. Of about 450,000 distinct CDR3 sequences in the sample, about a quarter are singletons; the top ten hold roughly 26%. The study's findings and limits: Those with persistent disease had in common more public clonotypes (roughly 3,000) than new patients (approximately 970). Gene preferences differed: TRBV28, TRBJ1-2, TRBJ2-5 in persistent cases. TCR diversity was lower in persistent Graves' patients than in newly diagnosed ones.

In regard to this clonotype: What it recognizes is unknown. One junction end does not reproduce the germline sequence, and a read error may be involved.

This CDR3 region has 14 residues. Germline V gene lookup returns CDR1 WNHNN and CDR2 SYGVQD (reference sequence). The sample's time point: persistent/refractory GD, antithyroid drugs over 5 years with positive TRAb. Extracted PBMC RNA gave rise to the TCR library. The source was peripheral blood mononuclear cells (PBMCs), collected when the disease was refractory, from a patient treated with antithyroid drugs. This TCR came from a female donor with Graves disease. The V gene is TRBV10-1, the J gene TRBJ1-2; D not resolved. CDR3 loop: CASSLERRNYGYTF. CDR3 nucleotides: TGTGCCAGCAGTCTGGAGCGCAGAAACTATGGCTACACCTTC.